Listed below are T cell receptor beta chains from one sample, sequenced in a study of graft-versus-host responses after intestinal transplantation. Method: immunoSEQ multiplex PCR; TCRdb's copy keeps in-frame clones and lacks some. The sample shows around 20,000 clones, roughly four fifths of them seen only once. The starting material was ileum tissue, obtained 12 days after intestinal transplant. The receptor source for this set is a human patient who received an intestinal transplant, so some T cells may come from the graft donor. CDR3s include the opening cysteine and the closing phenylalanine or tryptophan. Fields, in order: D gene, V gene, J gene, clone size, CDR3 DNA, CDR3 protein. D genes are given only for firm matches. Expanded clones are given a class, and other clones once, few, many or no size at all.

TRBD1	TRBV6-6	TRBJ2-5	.	TGTGCCAGCAGTTACACCGGGACAGGACAAGAGACCCAGTACTTC	CASSYTGTGQETQYF
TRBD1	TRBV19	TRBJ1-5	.	TGTGCCAGTAGTGCCAGGGGGTCGGGTAGTCAGCCCCAGCATTTT	CASSARGSGSQPQHF
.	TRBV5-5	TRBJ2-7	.	TGTGCCAGCAGCCCCAGGGACAAGATCTCCTACGAGCAGTACTTC	CASSPRDKISYEQYF
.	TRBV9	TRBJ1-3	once	TGTGCCAGCAGCGCCGGGACATCAAGCTCTGGAAACACCATATATTTT	CASSAGTSSSGNTIYF
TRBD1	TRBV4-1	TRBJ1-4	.	TGCGCCAGCAGCCAAGACCAGGGGGTAGGGGTCGAAAAACTGTTTTTT	CASSQDQGVGVEKLFF
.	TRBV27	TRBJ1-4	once	TGTGCCAGCAGTTCCGACGTACAGGGCGACAATGAAAAACTGTTTTTT	CASSSDVQGDNEKLFF
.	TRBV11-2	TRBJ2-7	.	TGTGCCAGCAGCCTAAGGCGACAGGCGGCATACGAGCAGTACTTC	CASSLRRQAAYEQYF
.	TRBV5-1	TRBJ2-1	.	TGCGCCAGCAGCTTGGGGACAGCCAACTACAATGAGCAGTTCTTC	CASSLGTANYNEQFF
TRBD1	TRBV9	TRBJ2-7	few	TGTGCCAGCAGCCTTACAGGGGACCCCTACGAGCAGTACTTC	CASSLTGDPYEQYF
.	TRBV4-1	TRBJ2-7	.	TGCGCCAGCAGCCACGCGGACTCCTACGAGCAGTACTTC	CASSHADSYEQYF
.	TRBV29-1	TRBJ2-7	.	TGCAGCGTTGTTGGCGGGACGTTTGCCTACGAGCAGTACTTC	CSVVGGTFAYEQYF
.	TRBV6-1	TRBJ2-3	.	TGTGCCAGCTGTTCTGGGGGCGTAAGGACAGATACGCAGTATTTT	CASCSGGVRTDTQYF
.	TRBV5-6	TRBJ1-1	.	TGTGCCAGCAGCTTGTTTTTGAGGGACACTGAAGCTTTCTTT	CASSLFLRDTEAFF
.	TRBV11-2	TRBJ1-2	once	TGTGCCAGCAGCTTATGGCCCGTCTATGGCTACACCTTC	CASSLWPVYGYTF
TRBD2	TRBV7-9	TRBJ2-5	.	TGTGCCAGCAGCTGGACAACGGGGGGGGTAGAGACCCAGTACTTC	CASSWTTGGVETQYF
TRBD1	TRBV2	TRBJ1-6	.	TGTGCCAGCAGTGAAGAGGGGGCCCCGGGTTCACCCCTCCACTTT	CASSEEGAPGSPLHF
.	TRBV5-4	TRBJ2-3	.	TGTGCCAGCAGCTTCGCACTTACCTCCCGAGATACGCAGTATTTT	CASSFALTSRDTQYF
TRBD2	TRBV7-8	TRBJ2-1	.	TGTGCCAGCAGCTTAGGTATTAGCGGGATCTCCTACAATGAGCAGTTCTTC	CASSLGISGISYNEQFF
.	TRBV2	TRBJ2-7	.	TGTGCCAGCGGCCTCTCCTACGAGCAGTACTTC	CASGLSYEQYF
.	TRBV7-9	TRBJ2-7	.	TGTGCCAGCAGCTTAGTACCCCCCCGGGAGCAGTACTTC	CASSLVPPREQYF
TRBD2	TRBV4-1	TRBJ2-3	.	TGCGCCAGCACCTACCTAGCGGGGAGAGATACGCAGTATTTT	CASTYLAGRDTQYF
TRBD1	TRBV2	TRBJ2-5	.	TGTGCCAGCAGTGACGGACAGGGTACCTTGGTTTGGGAGCAGTACTTC	CASSDGQGTLVWEQYF
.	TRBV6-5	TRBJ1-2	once	TGTGCCAGCAGTAAACTAAGGTCCCCCGTGGCCTACACCTTC	CASSKLRSPVAYTF
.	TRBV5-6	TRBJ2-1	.	TGTGCCAGCAGCTTGGAACCCGGGGGAGAATACAATGAGCAGTTCTTC	CASSLEPGGEYNEQFF
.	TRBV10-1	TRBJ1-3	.	TGCGCCAGCAGTGAGGATCGAGGAGACACCATATATTTT	CASSEDRGDTIYF
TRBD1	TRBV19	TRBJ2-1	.	TGTGCCAGTAGTCCCCAGGGGGCGTCCTACAATGAGCAGTTCTTC	CASSPQGASYNEQFF
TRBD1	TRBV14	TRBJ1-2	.	TGTGCCAGCAGCCCTCCGGGACAGGGGTTCTATGGCTACACCTTC	CASSPPGQGFYGYTF
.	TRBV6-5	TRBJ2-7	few	TGTGCCAGCAGTTGGCAGGGCGAGCAGTACTTC	CASSWQGEQYF